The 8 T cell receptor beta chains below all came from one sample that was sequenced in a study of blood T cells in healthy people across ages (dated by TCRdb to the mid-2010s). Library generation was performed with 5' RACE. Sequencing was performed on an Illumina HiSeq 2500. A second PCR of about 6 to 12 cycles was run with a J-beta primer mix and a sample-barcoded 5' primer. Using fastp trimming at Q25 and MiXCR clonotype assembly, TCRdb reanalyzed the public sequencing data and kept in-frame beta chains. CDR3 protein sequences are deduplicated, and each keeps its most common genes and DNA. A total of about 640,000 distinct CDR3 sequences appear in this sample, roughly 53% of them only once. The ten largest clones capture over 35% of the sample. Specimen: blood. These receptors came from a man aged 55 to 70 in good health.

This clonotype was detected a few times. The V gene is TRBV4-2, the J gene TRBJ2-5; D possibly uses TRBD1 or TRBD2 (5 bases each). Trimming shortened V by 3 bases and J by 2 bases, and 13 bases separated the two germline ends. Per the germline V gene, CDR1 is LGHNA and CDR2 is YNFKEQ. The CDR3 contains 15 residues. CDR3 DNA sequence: TGTGCCAGCAGCCAGGGGTTGGGACCACAAGAGACCCAGTACTTC. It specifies CASSQGLGPQETQYF.

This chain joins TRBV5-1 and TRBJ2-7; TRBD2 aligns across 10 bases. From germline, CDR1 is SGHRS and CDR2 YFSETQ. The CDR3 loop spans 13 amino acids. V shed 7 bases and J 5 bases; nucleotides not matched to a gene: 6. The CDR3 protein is CASGGLALNEQYF. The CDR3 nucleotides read TGCGCCAGCGGGGGACTAGCGTTGAACGAGCAGTACTTC.

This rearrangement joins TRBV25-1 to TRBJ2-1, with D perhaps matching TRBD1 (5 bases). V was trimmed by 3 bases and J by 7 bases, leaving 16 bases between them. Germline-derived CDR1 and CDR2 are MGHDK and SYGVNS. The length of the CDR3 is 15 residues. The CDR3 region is CASSEGLTIRNEQFF. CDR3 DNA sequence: TGTGCCAGCAGTGAGGGGCTAACCATCCGGAATGAGCAGTTCTTC.

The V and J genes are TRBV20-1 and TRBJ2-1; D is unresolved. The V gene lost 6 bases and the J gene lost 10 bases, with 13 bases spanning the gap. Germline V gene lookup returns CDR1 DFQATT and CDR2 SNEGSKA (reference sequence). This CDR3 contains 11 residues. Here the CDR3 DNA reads TGCAGTGCCCCTCCGTTGGCAGAGCAGTTCTTC. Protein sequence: CSAPPLAEQFF.

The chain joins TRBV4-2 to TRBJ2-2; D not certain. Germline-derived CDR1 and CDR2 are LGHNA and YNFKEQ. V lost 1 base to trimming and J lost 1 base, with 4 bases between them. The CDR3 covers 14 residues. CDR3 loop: CASSQVQNTGELFF. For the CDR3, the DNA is TGTGCCAGCAGCCAAGTCCAGAACACCGGGGAGCTGTTTTTT.

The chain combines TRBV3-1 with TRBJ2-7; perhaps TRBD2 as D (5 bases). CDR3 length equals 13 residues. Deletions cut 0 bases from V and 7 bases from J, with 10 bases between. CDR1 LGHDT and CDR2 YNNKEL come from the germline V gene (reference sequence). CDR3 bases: TGTGCCAGCAGCCAAGATTCCGGGGTGGAGCAGTACTTC. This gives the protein CASSQDSGVEQYF.

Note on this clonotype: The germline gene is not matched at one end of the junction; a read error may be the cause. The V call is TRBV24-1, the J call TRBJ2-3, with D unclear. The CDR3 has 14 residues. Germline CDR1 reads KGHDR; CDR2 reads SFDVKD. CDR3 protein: CTTSDSGSTDTQYF. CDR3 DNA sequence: TGTACCACCAGTGACTCCGGGAGCACAGATACGCAGTATTTT.

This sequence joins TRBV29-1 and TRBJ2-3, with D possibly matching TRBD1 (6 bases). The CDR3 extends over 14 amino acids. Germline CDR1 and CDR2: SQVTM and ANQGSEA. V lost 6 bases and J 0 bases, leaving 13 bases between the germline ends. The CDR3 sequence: CSVAMTGSTDTQYF. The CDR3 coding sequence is TGCAGCGTCGCGATGACAGGTAGCACAGATACGCAGTATTTT.